The T cell receptor beta chain under discussion was sequenced for a study of T cell responses to AZD1222 COVID-19 vaccine. Study information: Second doses that came at about 4 or about 12 weeks were put together. Broader study findings: A mostly white British donor set with more females was recruited, and clonal diversity was possibly underestimated.

This CDR3 comprises 12 residues. The germline V and J ends were trimmed by 2 bases and 7 bases, with 9 bases remaining between them. Germline CDR1 reads GTSNPN; CDR2 reads SVGIG (reference sequence). As concerns this clone: Its specificity is unknown.

Clones were sequenced by immunoSEQ multiplex PCR, and TCRdb holds only the in-frame ones, with some missing. Here the sample spans about 130,000 clones, over 90% being singletons. The rearrangement uses TRBV30 and TRBJ2-1, with D tentatively TRBD2 (5 bases). This clonotype was obtained from an adult in good health. The sample in question was peripheral blood, obtained on day 0 of AZD1222 vaccination. The chain's CDR3 is CAWSPSGNEQFF. The CDR3 DNA is TGTGCCTGGAGTCCATCGGGAAATGAGCAGTTCTTC. Combining the CDR3 with reference TRBV30 and TRBJ2-1 gives the whole variable domain SQTIHQWPATLVQPVGSPLSLECTVEGTSNPNLYWYRQAAGRGLQLLFYSVGIGQISSEVPQNLSASRPQDRQFILSSKKLLLSDSGFYLCAWSPSGNEQFFGPGTRLTVL.